This T cell receptor (beta chain) derives from a study of CD8 T cells in ankylosing spondylitis. Regarding the study as a whole: Blood from ankylosing spondylitis patients appeared to carry a characteristic roughly 8-variant TCR beta motif.

This clonotype occurred many times. What it recognizes is unknown. The CDR3 has 16 amino acids. V was cut by 2 bases and J by 1 base, with 9 bases left in between. CDR1 is LGHNA and CDR2 is YSLEER in the germline V gene. Via MiXCR, TCRdb re-called the 5' RACE reads, giving one row per CDR3 protein. In the table there are 55,000 or so distinct CDR3 sequences, roughly 7.4% of which are singletons. This clonotype originated in a female donor with ankylosing spondylitis or in good health (not recorded which). This chain links TRBV4-3 with TRBJ2-6; weak D call: TRBD1 (6 bases). The sequenced sample consisted of blood, either unsorted or a sorted T cell fraction (not recorded which). CDR3 in amino acids: CASSQQGSSGANVLTF. The CDR3 region has the DNA TGCGCCAGCAGCCAACAGGGGTCGTCTGGGGCCAACGTCCTGACTTTC.